One sample yielded the 14 T cell receptor beta chains listed below, sequenced in a study of beta chain features in type 1 diabetes. The investigators reverse transcribed all of the isolated RNA, so they sequenced expressed TCRB transcripts. Profiling relied on immunoSEQ multiplex PCR, and the TCRdb table lists in-frame clones only, not all of them. The data contain about 320,000 clones, around 15% of them singletons. The sequencing input was central memory CD4+ T cells from blood. These receptors originate from a man aged 25-40 years in good health.

This clone appeared a few times. This chain connects TRBV19 to TRBJ2-3; 13 nucleotides match TRBD2. The germline gives CDR1 LNHDA, CDR2 SQIVND (reference sequence). This CDR3 spans 17 amino acids. Unmatched junction bases numbered 7, after V lost 6 bases and J lost 1 base. CDR3 bases: TGTGCCAGTAGCAGACTAGCGGGGGGAGTGGGCACAGATACGCAGTATTTT. It is translated as CASSRLAGGVGTDTQYF.

In this sample, this clone turned up a few times. This CDR3 is CASSQERRDRGEEQFF. Here the CDR3 DNA reads TGCGCCAGCAGCCAAGAGCGACGGGACAGGGGAGAAGAGCAGTTCTTC. This chain uses TRBV4-3 with TRBJ2-1; 10 bases match TRBD1. CDR1 and CDR2 (germline): LGHNA, YSLEER. The CDR3 runs 16 residues. Trimming took 0 bases from V and 10 from J; bases not matched to a gene: 9.

As to this clone: In the same sample, other DNA sequences code for this CDR3. The V gene is TRBV5-4, the J gene TRBJ2-5; 7 nucleotides line up with TRBD2. After removal of 2 bases from V and 4 bases from J, the junction contained 8 bases not matched to a gene. The CDR3 has 15 amino acids. Germline V gene data show CDR1 as SGHNT and CDR2 as YYREEE (reference sequence). CDR3 nucleotides: TGTGCCAGCAGCTTAGGGCGGGAGCTCCTAGAGACCCAGTACTTC. This gives the protein CASSLGRELLETQYF.

Only a few counts were recorded for this clone. The chain carries TRBV6-6 and TRBJ2-2; 11 nucleotides align to TRBD2. The CDR3 totals 12 residues. V trimming: 8 bases; J trimming: 7 bases; junction bases outside the gene matches: 0. Germline lookup yields CDR1 MNHNY and CDR2 SVGAGI (reference sequence). In DNA form, the CDR3 reads TGTGCCAGCGGACTAGCGGGCGGGGAGCTGTTTTTT. This translates into CASGLAGGELFF.

This clone was counted many times. The J gene is TRBJ2-7, the V gene TRBV21-1. TRBV21-1 is described as a pseudogene. This CDR3 is 10 amino acids long. The chain's CDR3 is CASRSYEQYV. The DNA of the CDR3 is TGTGCCAGTCGCTCCTACGAGCAGTACGTC.

V usage is TRBV30 and J usage is TRBJ1-2, with D unclear. This CDR3 has 14 amino acids. Germline V CDR1 and CDR2: GTSNPN, SVGIG (reference sequence). Trimming left V 0 bases short and J 7 bases short, with 15 bases between. The CDR3 sequence is CAWSVQVGRTGYTF. DNA for the CDR3: TGTGCCTGGAGTGTCCAGGTAGGGCGGACTGGCTACACCTTC.

The rearrangement links TRBV9 to TRBJ2-2, with TRBD2 matching 9 bases. Trimming at V came to 0 bases and at J to 4 bases, leaving 7 bases not matched to a gene. The length of the CDR3 is 17 residues. The germline V gene encodes CDR1 SGDLS and CDR2 YYNGEE. CDR3 protein: CASSVEGSGRSTGELFF. In DNA, the CDR3 is TGTGCCAGCAGCGTAGAAGGTAGCGGGAGATCCACCGGGGAGCTGTTTTTT.

The chain links TRBV11-3 to TRBJ2-5, with 7 bases matching TRBD1. The germline V gene has CDR1 SGHNT and CDR2 YENEEA. This CDR3 has 14 residues. V lost 5 bases to trimming and J lost 2 bases; unmatched junction nucleotides: 5. As DNA, the CDR3 is TGTGCCAGCAGCCGATTGGGACAGCAAGAGACCCAGTACTTC. Amino acid sequence: CASSRLGQQETQYF.

The rearrangement joins TRBV7-2 to TRBJ2-3; TRBD2 is a possible D gene (7 bases). Germline V gene data show CDR1 as SGHTA and CDR2 as FQGNSA. CDR3 length: 16 residues. The ends were cut back, 3 bases at V and 3 bases at J, with 16 bases in the middle. CDR3 sequence: CASSFIPGGGTDTQYF. DNA for the CDR3: TGTGCCAGCAGCTTCATTCCGGGGGGCGGGACAGATACGCAGTATTTT.

There are a few counts of this clone. The V and J genes are TRBV7-9 and TRBJ1-5, with a tentative D call TRBD1 (5 bases). The CDR3 is 13 residues long. The germline V gene has CDR1 SEHNR and CDR2 FQNEAQ (reference sequence). Trimming left V 1 base short and J 10 bases short, with 11 bases between. CDR3 protein: CASSLGEGNPQHF. CDR3 nucleotides: TGTGCCAGCAGCTTAGGGGAGGGGAATCCCCAGCATTTT. The whole variable domain, filled in from reference TRBV7-9 and TRBJ1-5, reads DTGVSQNPRHKITKRGQNVTFRCDPISEHNRLYWYRQTLGQGPEFLTYFQNEAQLEKSRLLSDRFSAERPKGSFSTLEIQRTEQGDSAMYLCASSLGEGNPQHFGDGTRLSIL.

This clone was counted only a few times. The chain is built from TRBV7-7 and TRBJ2-5; D perhaps matches TRBD1 (5 bases). V was pared by 1 base and J by 5 bases, with 14 bases between. Germline CDR1 and CDR2: SSHAT and FNYEAQ (reference sequence). The CDR3 is 15 amino acids. CDR3 sequence (DNA): TGTGCCAGCAGCTTAGGTCAAAGGGGCTTGGAGACCCAGTACTTC. This gives the protein CASSLGQRGLETQYF.

V gene TRBV5-4 combines with J gene TRBJ2-3, with TRBD2 matching 10 bases. With V trimmed by 1 base and J by 2 bases, 4 bases remained unmatched. The CDR3 has 16 amino acids. CDR1 is SGHNT and CDR2 is YYREEE in the germline V gene (reference sequence). The CDR3 nucleotides are TGTGCCAGCAGCTTGAAACTAGCGGGAATCACAGATACGCAGTATTTT. Protein sequence: CASSLKLAGITDTQYF.

This clone was seen more than once but under ten times. The gene calls are TRBV14 and TRBJ1-1; 11 positions match TRBD1. V trimming: 5 bases; J trimming: 4 bases; junction bases outside the gene matches: 6. The CDR3 consists of 15 residues. Germline CDR1 reads SGHDN; CDR2 reads FVKESK. CDR3 sequence (DNA): TGTGCCAGCAGCAAGGGGACAGGGGGGATCACTGAAGCTTTCTTT. It translates to CASSKGTGGITEAFF. Based on the CDR3 plus reference TRBV14 and TRBJ1-1, the full variable domain is EAGVTQFPSHSVIEKGQTVTLRCDPISGHDNLYWYRRVMGKEIKFLLHFVKESKQDESGMPNNRFLAERTGGTYSTLKVQPAELEDSGVYFCASSKGTGGITEAFFGQGTRLTVV.

This chain links TRBV14 with TRBJ2-2; no reliable D call. In germline, CDR1 is SGHDN, CDR2 FVKESK. This CDR3 region has 14 residues. V was clipped by 4 bases and J by 1 base, with 7 bases between them. The CDR3 sequence: CASSPRRNTGELFF. In nucleotides, the CDR3 is TGTGCCAGCAGCCCAAGACGGAACACCGGGGAGCTGTTTTTT.